The subject of this entry is one TCR beta chain. This clone has just one count. Its target antigen remains unknown. The input lacks base qualities; no much larger clone sits a single base away. The data stem from a study of blood T cell repertoires in COVID-19 (dated by TCRdb to the early 2020s). Regarding the research as a whole: Samples from collaborators originated in the United States, Italy and Spain and spanned both the acute and convalescent phases of COVID-19. The material from the prospective study consisted of cDNA or gDNA derived from T cells, B-cell-depleted T cells, or PBMCs. The samples were drawn from the first 160 participants of the ongoing ImmuneRACE study and from roughly 1,300 subjects provided by 6 global collaborators. Where HLA class I and class II types were available, the types were taken from metadata supplied by the sample provider, not from assay-based typing. Deeply sampled blood TCRbeta repertoires from subjects exposed to, actively infected with, or recovered from COVID-19 were included in the dataset. The repertoires were made available in a free public database intended to serve as a resource for research on the immune response to SARS-CoV-2. The sample metadata nearly always contained a de-identified subject ID, COVID-19 status, age in years and sex. Results and caveats for the whole study, not just this receptor: Clinical and demographic metadata were provided uncurated, with the amount varying by source and participant.

Each collaborating institution followed its own protocols to collect whole blood in K2EDTA tubes. For TCRbeta analysis, collaborators shipped samples in one of three forms: frozen whole blood, isolated PBMCs, or DNA extracted from either of those sample types. TCRbeta CDR3 regions were amplified from genomic DNA by means of the immunoSEQ Assay, a bias-controlled multiplex PCR. The authors' analysis ran thus. The number of nucleated cells in each sample was estimated by amplification of reference gene primers within the assay. Sequence reads were collapsed and filtered to measure the absolute abundance of every unique TCRbeta CDR3 rearrangement. Productive Simpson clonality was computed per sample as the square root of Simpson's diversity index over productive rearrangements. TCRdb carries this immuneACCESS record with in-frame sequences only. Its versions omit some clonotypes, under half of them owing to an unresolved V gene in the studies checked, with the rest unexplained. Clone size and V and J calls were adopted from that table, with D and trimming inferred from the DNA. The sample yields over 200,000 clones; about 91% were counted once. Roughly 1.2% of the sample belongs to the ten largest clones.

The CDR3 has 14 amino acids, counting the end cysteine and phenylalanine. Left in the record is the CDR3 DNA by itself, 42 bases read in frame from the first base. Unmatched junction bases come to 10, with V trimmed by 9 bases and J by 5 bases. As encoded in the germline V gene (reference sequence), CDR1 is MNHNY while CDR2 is SVGAGI. The V and J genes are TRBV6-6 and TRBJ2-1; 7 nucleotides in the junction match TRBD2. The sequencing input was peripheral blood. This sequence originates from a man aged 30 to 45 with acute or convalescent COVID-19. The DNA sequence is as follows: TGTGCCAGTGGGAGGGGCGGCGGGGACAATGAGCAGTTCTTC. Translated, it reads CASGRGGGDNEQFF.